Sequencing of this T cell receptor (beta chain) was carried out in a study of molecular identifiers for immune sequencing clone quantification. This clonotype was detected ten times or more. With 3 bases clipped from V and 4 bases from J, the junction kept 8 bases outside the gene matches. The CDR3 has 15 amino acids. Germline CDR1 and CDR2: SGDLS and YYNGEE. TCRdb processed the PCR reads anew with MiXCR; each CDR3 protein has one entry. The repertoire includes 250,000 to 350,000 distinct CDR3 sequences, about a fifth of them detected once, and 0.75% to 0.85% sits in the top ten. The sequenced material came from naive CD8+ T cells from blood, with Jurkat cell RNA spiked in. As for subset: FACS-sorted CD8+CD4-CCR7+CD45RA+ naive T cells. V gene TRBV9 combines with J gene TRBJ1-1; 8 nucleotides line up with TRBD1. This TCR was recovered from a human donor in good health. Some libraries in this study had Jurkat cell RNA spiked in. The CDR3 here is CASSEGTGLGTEAFF. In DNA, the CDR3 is TGTGCCAGCAGCGAAGGGACAGGTTTGGGCACTGAAGCTTTCTTT.